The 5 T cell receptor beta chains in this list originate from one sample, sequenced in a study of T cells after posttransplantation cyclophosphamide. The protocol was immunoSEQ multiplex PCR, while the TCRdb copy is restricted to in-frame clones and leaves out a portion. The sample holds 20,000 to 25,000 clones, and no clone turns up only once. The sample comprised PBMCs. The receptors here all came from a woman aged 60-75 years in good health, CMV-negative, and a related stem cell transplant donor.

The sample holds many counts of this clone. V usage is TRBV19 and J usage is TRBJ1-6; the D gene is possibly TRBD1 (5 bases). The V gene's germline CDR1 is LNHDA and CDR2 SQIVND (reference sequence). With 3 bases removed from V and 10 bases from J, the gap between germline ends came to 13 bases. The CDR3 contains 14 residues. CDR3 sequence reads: CASSMGRDYSPLHF. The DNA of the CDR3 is TGTGCCAGTAGTATGGGCCGGGACTACTCACCCCTCCACTTT.

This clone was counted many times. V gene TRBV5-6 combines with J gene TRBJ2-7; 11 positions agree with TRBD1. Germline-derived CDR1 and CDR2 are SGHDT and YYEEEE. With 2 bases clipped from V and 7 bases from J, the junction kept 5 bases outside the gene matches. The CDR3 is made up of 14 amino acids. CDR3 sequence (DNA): TGTGCCAGCAGCTTTGGACAGGGGGCGAGAGAGCAGTACTTC. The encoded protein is CASSFGQGAREQYF.

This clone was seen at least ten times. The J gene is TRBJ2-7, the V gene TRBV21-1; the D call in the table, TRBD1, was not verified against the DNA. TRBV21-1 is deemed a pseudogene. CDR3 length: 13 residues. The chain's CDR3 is CASSMHRGYEQYV. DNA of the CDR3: TGTGCCAGCAGCATGCACAGGGGGTACGAGCAGTACGTC.

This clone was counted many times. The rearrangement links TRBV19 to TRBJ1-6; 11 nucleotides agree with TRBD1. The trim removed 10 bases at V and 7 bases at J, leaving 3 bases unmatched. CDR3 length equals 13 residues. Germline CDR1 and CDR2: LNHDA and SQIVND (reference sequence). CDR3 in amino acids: CAIGTGGNSPLHF. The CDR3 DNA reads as TGTGCCATTGGGACAGGGGGAAATTCACCCCTCCACTTT. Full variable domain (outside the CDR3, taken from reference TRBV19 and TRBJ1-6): DGGITQSPKYLFRKEGQNVTLSCEQNLNHDAMYWYRQDPGQGLRLIYYSQIVNDFQKGDIAEGYSVSREKKESFPLTVTSAQKNPTAFYLCAIGTGGNSPLHFGNGTRLTVT.

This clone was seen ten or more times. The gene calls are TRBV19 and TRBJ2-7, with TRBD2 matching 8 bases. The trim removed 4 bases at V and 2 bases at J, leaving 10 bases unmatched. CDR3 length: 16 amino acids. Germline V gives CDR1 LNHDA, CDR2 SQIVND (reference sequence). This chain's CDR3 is CASSNGPGTRTYEQYF. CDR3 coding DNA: TGTGCCAGTAGTAACGGTCCCGGGACTAGGACCTACGAGCAGTACTTC.